This TCR beta chain emerged from a study of blood T cell repertoires in COVID-19. Study details: T cells, B-cell-depleted T cells, or PBMCs provided the cDNA or gDNA that served as material.

All enrollees were about 18 to 100 years old and from 25 or so US areas. Clinical history reported by participants formed the basis on which cohorts were assigned. Recovery meant two consecutive negative NP/OP PCR tests, professional clearance, or resolved symptoms. Trimming removed 5 bases from V and 7 bases from J, with 12 bases in between. The CDR3 consists of 14 residues. Germline V gene lookup returns CDR1 SNHLY and CDR2 FYNNEI. Data came from immunoSEQ multiplex PCR; TCRdb stores just in-frame clones and leaves some out. The table lists about 190,000 clones, 70% to 85% of them singletons, with roughly 3% in the top ten.

The chain recombines TRBV2 with TRBJ1-6, with D perhaps TRBD1 (5 bases). This TCR was sampled from a woman aged 30 to 39 who had recovered from COVID-19. Sequencing input: PBMCs or T cells enriched from blood (not recorded which). CDR3 bases: TGTGCCAGCAGTCCCACCCGACAGAATTCACCCCTCCACTTT. Its protein product is CASSPTRQNSPLHF.